This entry lists 21 T cell receptor beta chains sequenced from one sample in a study of T cell clones after liver transplantation. The data were produced by immunoSEQ multiplex PCR, yet TCRdb's version contains in-frame clones alone and is incomplete. Here the sample spans about 72,000 clones, under 95% being singletons. The sample consisted of CD4+ T cells from blood, taken before liver transplant. The receptors derive from a human donor who received a liver transplant.

The chain recombines TRBV11-2 with TRBJ2-7; D may be TRBD2 (6 bases). CDR1 is SGHAT, CDR2 FQNNGV, per germline. Trimming removed 5 bases at V and 0 bases at J, with 11 bases between. The CDR3 totals 14 residues. DNA for the CDR3: TGTGCCAGCAGCGGTCCCGGGAGCTCCTACGAGCAGTACTTC. Its protein is CASSGPGSSYEQYF.

This chain uses TRBV19 with TRBJ2-2, with a tentative D call TRBD2 (5 bases). Germline V lookup: CDR1 LNHDA, CDR2 SQIVND (reference sequence). This CDR3 spans 14 amino acids. Trimming removed 7 bases at V and 0 bases at J, with 9 bases between. This CDR3 reads CASKRGTNTGELFF. The CDR3 DNA follows: TGTGCCAGTAAACGGGGAACGAACACCGGGGAGCTGTTTTTT.

In its sample, this clone was seen a few times. The chain carries TRBV11-1 and TRBJ2-5; D remains ambiguous. This CDR3 region has 11 residues. Trimming removed 0 bases from V and 10 bases from J, with 6 bases in between. Germline V gene data show CDR1 as SGHAT and CDR2 as FQDESV (reference sequence). The CDR3 loop is CASSLAQVQYF. The CDR3 DNA is TGTGCCAGCAGCTTAGCTCAGGTCCAGTACTTC.

The chain combines TRBV7-2 with TRBJ1-5, with 8 bases fitting TRBD1. The junction had 10 bases not matched to a gene; V was cut back by 5 bases and J by 1 base. The CDR3 contains 17 residues. Germline CDR1 reads SGHTA; CDR2 reads FQGNSA. The CDR3 is CASSVTPTGESNQPQHF. The CDR3 DNA follows: TGTGCCAGCAGCGTGACCCCGACAGGGGAAAGCAATCAGCCCCAGCATTTT. Filled out from reference TRBV7-2 and TRBJ1-5, the complete variable domain reads GAGVSQSPSNKVTEKGKDVELRCDPISGHTALYWYRQSLGQGLEFLIYFQGNSAPDKSGLPSDRFSAERTGGSVSTLTIQRTQQEDSAVYLCASSVTPTGESNQPQHFGDGTRLSIL.

The chain has TRBV5-1 and TRBJ1-3, with unresolved D. This CDR3 has 15 amino acids. The germline V gene has CDR1 SGHRS and CDR2 YFSETQ. Trimming removed 2 bases at V and 0 bases at J, with 9 bases between. The CDR3, as DNA: TGCGCCAGCAGCTTAGACGCCTACTCTGGAAACACCATATATTTT. This codes for CASSLDAYSGNTIYF.

V usage is TRBV20-1 and J usage is TRBJ2-2, with D maybe TRBD2 (5 bases). Trimming left V 7 bases short and J 3 bases short, with 6 bases between. The CDR3 extends over 11 amino acids. The V gene's germline CDR1 is DFQATT and CDR2 SNEGSKA (reference sequence). CDR3 DNA sequence: TGCAGTGTGAGGGACACCGGGGAGCTGTTTTTT. Translation: CSVRDTGELFF.

CDR3 sequence (DNA): TGCGCCAGCAGCTTCAACAGGGAAGCCGGGGAGCTGTTTTTT. Translated: CASSFNREAGELFF. V gene TRBV5-1 combines with J gene TRBJ2-2; D might be TRBD1 (6 bases). Trimming removed 2 bases at V and 6 bases at J, with 11 bases between. Germline-derived CDR1 and CDR2 are SGHRS and YFSETQ. The CDR3 runs to 14 residues.

The chain uses TRBV6-5 and TRBJ2-7; 10 bases are a match to TRBD1. Per germline, CDR1 MNHEY and CDR2 SVGAGI. The CDR3 length is 14 residues. Trimming at V came to 6 bases and at J to 6 bases, leaving 8 bases not matched to a gene. CDR3 residues: CASRSGTGVAEQYF. The CDR3 DNA is TGTGCCAGCAGGTCCGGGACAGGGGTTGCCGAGCAGTACTTC.

This clone was found once. The gene calls are TRBV7-2 and TRBJ2-1; no reliable D call. The CDR3 loop spans 15 amino acids. Germline-derived CDR1 and CDR2 are SGHTA and FQGNSA. V lost 3 bases and J 3 bases, leaving 12 bases between the germline ends. The CDR3 nucleotides read TGTGCCAGCAGCTTCTCACCCGAGAGCTACAATGAGCAGTTCTTC. Translating it yields CASSFSPESYNEQFF.

V usage is TRBV6-5 and J usage is TRBJ2-2; D is possibly TRBD2 (6 bases). Germline CDR1 and CDR2: MNHEY and SVGAGI. V was clipped by 6 bases and J by 5 bases, with 13 bases between them. This CDR3 has 14 residues. CDR3 DNA: TGTGCCAGCAGCCGGGAGATCCTAACCGGGGAGCTGTTTTTT. Its translation: CASSREILTGELFF.

The chain has TRBV11-1 and TRBJ1-1, with TRBD1 matching 9 bases. Germline CDR1 SGHAT, CDR2 FQDESV (reference sequence). The length of the CDR3 is 15 residues. Unmatched junction bases numbered 8, after V lost 5 bases and J lost 4 bases. CDR3 amino acids: CASSPPGQGVTEAFF. The DNA for the CDR3 is TGTGCCAGCAGCCCGCCGGGACAGGGTGTCACTGAAGCTTTCTTT.

The rearrangement joins TRBV5-3 to TRBJ1-1, with D maybe TRBD1 (6 bases). Being an ORF, TRBV5-3 has a function that is uncertain. The CDR3 runs to 16 residues. Trimming took 2 bases from V and 3 from J, leaving 17 bases between them. DNA for the CDR3: TGTGCCAGAAGCTTTAACCCCAACAGGGCGGACACTGAAGCTTTCTTT. This codes for CARSFNPNRADTEAFF.

The chain couples TRBV9 to TRBJ2-1; maybe TRBD2 (7 bases). This CDR3 comprises 14 residues. The germline V gene encodes CDR1 SGDLS and CDR2 YYNGEE. V gave up 0 bases and J gave up 9 bases, with 13 bases separating them. The DNA of the CDR3 is TGTGCCAGCAGCGTAGACGCGGGGGCTCCTGAGCAGTTCTTC. Translated, it gives CASSVDAGAPEQFF.

J is TRBJ2-4 and V is TRBV5-6; 10 bases are a match to TRBD1. The ends lost 4 bases at V and 8 bases at J; junction bases unmatched: 6. This CDR3 spans 14 amino acids. Looked up from germline, CDR1 is SGHDT and CDR2 is YYEEEE. The CDR3 reads CASSPRTGGDIQYF. The CDR3 region has the DNA TGTGCCAGCAGCCCCCGGACAGGGGGGGACATTCAGTACTTC.

This clone was detected once. CDR3 protein: CASSLSSNQPQHF. CDR3 sequence (DNA): TGTGCCAGCAGCCTCAGTTCCAATCAGCCCCAGCATTTT. V usage is TRBV7-3 and J usage is TRBJ1-5; D is unresolved. The CDR3 has 13 amino acids. V was clipped by 5 bases and J by 3 bases, with 8 bases between them. Germline lookup yields CDR1 SGHTA and CDR2 FQGTGA.

The chain couples TRBV6-1 to TRBJ1-5; D is unclear. Germline loops: CDR1 MNHNS, CDR2 SASEGT. With 7 bases removed from V and 7 bases from J, the gap between germline ends came to 5 bases. CDR3 length equals 10 residues. The CDR3: CASNSQPQHF. The CDR3 nucleotides read TGTGCCAGCAATAGCCAGCCCCAGCATTTT.

The chain couples TRBV6-5 to TRBJ1-2, with 7 bases lining up with TRBD1. The germline CDR1 and CDR2 sequences are MNHEY and SVGAGI. This CDR3 has 15 amino acids. Trimming removed 4 bases from V and 0 bases from J; junction bases left unmatched: 5. CDR3 DNA: TGTGCCAGCAGTTCGACGGGACAGTCTAACTATGGCTACACCTTC. Translated, it gives CASSSTGQSNYGYTF.

The DNA of the CDR3 is TGCGCCAGCAGCTTGGCTAGATACGGCTCCTACGAGCAGTACTTC. Translation gives CASSLARYGSYEQYF. V is TRBV5-1 and J is TRBJ2-7; D call uncertain. The ends were cut back, 0 bases at V and 0 bases at J, with 10 bases in the middle. The germline V gene has CDR1 SGHRS and CDR2 YFSETQ. The CDR3 totals 15 residues.

This chain connects TRBV4-1 to TRBJ2-1; 10 bases agree with TRBD2. Losses at the gene ends were 4 bases for V and 8 bases for J; bases not matched to a gene: 5. Per the germline V gene, CDR1 is MGHRA and CDR2 is YSYEKL. This CDR3 has 14 residues. Here the CDR3 reads CASSRAGGPHEQFF. As DNA, the CDR3 is TGCGCCAGCAGCCGAGCGGGAGGGCCCCATGAGCAGTTCTTC.

The chain uses TRBV7-2 and TRBJ2-7; 7 nucleotides match TRBD2. The trim removed 0 bases at V and 3 bases at J, leaving 8 bases unmatched. The germline V gene has CDR1 SGHTA and CDR2 FQGNSA. The CDR3 is 16 amino acids. Here the CDR3 reads CASSLAVAGGYYEQYF. Written as DNA, the CDR3 is TGTGCCAGCAGCTTAGCCGTAGCGGGTGGGTACTACGAGCAGTACTTC. Looking up the rest from reference TRBV7-2 and TRBJ2-7 gives the full variable domain: GAGVSQSPSNKVTEKGKDVELRCDPISGHTALYWYRQSLGQGLEFLIYFQGNSAPDKSGLPSDRFSAERTGGSVSTLTIQRTQQEDSAVYLCASSLAVAGGYYEQYFGPGTRLTVT.

This chain joins TRBV19 and TRBJ1-3; 7 bases match TRBD1. V shed 7 bases and J 2 bases; nucleotides not matched to a gene: 8. Germline V lookup: CDR1 LNHDA, CDR2 SQIVND (reference sequence). The CDR3 sequence is 15 residues long. CDR3 region: CASKDRPSPGNTIYF. As DNA, the CDR3 is TGTGCCAGTAAGGACAGGCCGTCTCCTGGAAACACCATATATTTT.